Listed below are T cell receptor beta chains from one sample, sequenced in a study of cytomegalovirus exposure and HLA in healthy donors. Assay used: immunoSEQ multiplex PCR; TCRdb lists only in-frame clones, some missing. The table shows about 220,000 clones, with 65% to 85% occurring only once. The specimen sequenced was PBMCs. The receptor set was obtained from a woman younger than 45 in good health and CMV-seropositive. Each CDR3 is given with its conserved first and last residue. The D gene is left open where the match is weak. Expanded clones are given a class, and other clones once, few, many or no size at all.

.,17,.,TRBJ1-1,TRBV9,CASSVEQGAGMNTEAFF,TGTGCCAGCAGCGTCGAACAGGGAGCAGGGATGAACACTGAAGCTTTCTTT
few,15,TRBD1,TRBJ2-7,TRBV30,CAWSRPGTGLYEQYF,TGTGCCTGGAGCCGACCCGGGACAGGGCTTTACGAGCAGTACTTC
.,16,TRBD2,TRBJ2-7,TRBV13,CASSPMYGRASAEQYF,TGTGCCAGCAGCCCCATGTACGGGAGGGCTTCGGCGGAGCAGTACTTC
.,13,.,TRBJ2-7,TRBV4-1,CASSQGPVYEQYF,TGCGCCAGCAGCCAGGGTCCCGTCTACGAGCAGTACTTC
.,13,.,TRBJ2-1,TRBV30,CAWSVGSDNEQFF,TGTGCCTGGAGTGTAGGGTCTGACAATGAGCAGTTCTTC
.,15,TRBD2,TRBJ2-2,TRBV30,CAWRTGLAGAGELFF,TGTGCCTGGAGAACAGGACTGGCGGGGGCCGGGGAGCTGTTTTTT
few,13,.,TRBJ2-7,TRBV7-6,CASRPDGSYEQYF,TGTGCCAGCAGACCGGACGGATCCTACGAGCAGTACTTC
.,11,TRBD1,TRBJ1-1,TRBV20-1,CSGAGGTEAFF,TGCAGTGGGGCAGGGGGCACTGAAGCTTTCTTT
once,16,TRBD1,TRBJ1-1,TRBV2,CASSPHPGQGTIEAFF,TGTGCCAGCAGTCCTCACCCGGGACAGGGGACTATTGAAGCTTTCTTT
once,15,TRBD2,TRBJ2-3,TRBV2,CASSDPSGSTDTQYF,TGTGCCAGCAGTGACCCTAGCGGAAGCACAGATACGCAGTATTTT
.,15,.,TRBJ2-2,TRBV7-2,CASSLVSMVTGELFF,TGTGCCAGCAGCTTAGTGTCGATGGTCACCGGGGAGCTGTTTTTT
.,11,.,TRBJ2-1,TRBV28,CASISWGEMFF,TGTGCCAGCATTTCCTGGGGGGAAATGTTCTTC
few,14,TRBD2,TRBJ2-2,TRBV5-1,CASSTTSGTGELFF,TGCGCCAGCAGCACGACTAGCGGCACCGGGGAGCTGTTTTTT
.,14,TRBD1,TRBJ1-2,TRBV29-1,CSVQADRDYYGYTF,TGCAGCGTTCAAGCGGACAGGGATTACTATGGCTACACCTTC
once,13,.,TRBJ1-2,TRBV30,CAWSEDWRDGYTF,TGTGCCTGGAGTGAGGATTGGAGGGATGGCTACACCTTC
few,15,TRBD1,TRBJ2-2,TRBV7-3,CASSSGTGDTGELFF,TGTGCCAGCAGCTCCGGGACAGGCGACACCGGGGAGCTGTTTTTT
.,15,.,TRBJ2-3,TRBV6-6,CASSYTRVPTDTQYF,TGTGCCAGCAGTTACACAAGGGTACCCACAGATACGCAGTATTTT
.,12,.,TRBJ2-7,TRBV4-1,CASSPGSYEQYF,TGCGCCAGCAGCCCAGGGTCCTACGAGCAGTACTTC
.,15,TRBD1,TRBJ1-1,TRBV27,CASSLTGGMNTEAFF,TGTGCCAGCAGTCTGACAGGGGGAATGAACACTGAAGCTTTCTTT
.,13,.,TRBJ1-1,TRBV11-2,CASSGILGSEAFF,TGTGCCAGCAGCGGAATATTAGGAAGTGAAGCTTTCTTT
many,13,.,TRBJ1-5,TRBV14,CASSQGGHQPQHF,TGTGCCAGCAGCCAAGGGGGGCATCAGCCCCAGCATTTT
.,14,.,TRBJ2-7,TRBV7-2,CASSLVGVAYEQYF,TGTGCCAGCAGCTTAGTGGGTGTGGCATACGAGCAGTACTTC
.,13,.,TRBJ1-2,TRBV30,CAWTGTARRGYTF,TGTGCCTGGACCGGGACCGCAAGAAGAGGCTACACCTTC
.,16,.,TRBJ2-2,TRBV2,CASTQVVSDRTGELFF,TGTGCCAGCACCCAAGTGGTCTCGGACCGGACCGGGGAGCTGTTTTTT
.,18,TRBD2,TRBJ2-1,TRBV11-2,CASSLRVAASGSPHEQFF,TGTGCCAGCAGCCTACGTGTTGCGGCTAGCGGGAGTCCCCATGAGCAGTTCTTC
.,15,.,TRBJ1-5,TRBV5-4,CASSLAPGSNQPQHF,TGTGCCAGCAGCTTGGCCCCCGGGAGCAATCAGCCCCAGCATTTT
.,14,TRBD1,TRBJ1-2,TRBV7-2,CASRLTGGDYGYTF,TGTGCCAGCAGATTGACAGGGGGCGACTATGGCTACACCTTC
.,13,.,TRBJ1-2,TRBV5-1,CASSLAGDYGYTF,TGCGCCAGCAGCTTGGCTGGCGACTATGGCTACACCTTC
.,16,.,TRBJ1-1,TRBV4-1,CASSQGMQAQNTEAFF,TGCGCCAGCAGCCAAGGTATGCAGGCCCAGAACACTGAAGCTTTCTTT
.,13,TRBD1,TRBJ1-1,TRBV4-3,CASSHGTADEAFF,TGCGCCAGCAGCCACGGGACAGCAGATGAAGCTTTCTTT
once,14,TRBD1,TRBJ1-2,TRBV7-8,CAIRLPGQGHGYTF,TGTGCCATCCGACTCCCGGGACAGGGGCATGGCTACACCTTC
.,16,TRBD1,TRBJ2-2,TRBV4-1,CASSQARTGGTGELFF,TGCGCCAGCAGCCAAGCCCGGACAGGGGGGACCGGGGAGCTGTTTTTT
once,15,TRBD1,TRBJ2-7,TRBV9,CASSVVETGGYEQYF,TGTGCCAGCAGCGTAGTCGAGACAGGGGGCTACGAGCAGTACTTC
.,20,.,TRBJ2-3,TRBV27,CASPLPGWQGTLLSTDTQYF,TGTGCCAGCCCCCTTCCCGGGTGGCAGGGCACGTTACTAAGCACAGATACGCAGTATTTT
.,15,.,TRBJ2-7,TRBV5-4,CASSLEGRGYYEQYF,TGTGCCAGCAGCTTGGAGGGGCGGGGATACTACGAGCAGTACTTC
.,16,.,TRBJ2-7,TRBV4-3,CASSQAERNIPFEQYF,TGCGCCAGCAGCCAAGCCGAGAGGAACATTCCATTCGAGCAGTACTTC
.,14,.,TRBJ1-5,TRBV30,CAWSVTAINQPQHF,TGTGCCTGGAGTGTGACAGCAATTAATCAGCCCCAGCATTTT
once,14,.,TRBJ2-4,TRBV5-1,CASCHGTAKNIQYF,TGCGCCAGCTGCCACGGTACGGCCAAAAACATTCAGTACTTC
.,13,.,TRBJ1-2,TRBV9,CASSVEPDYGYTF,TGTGCCAGCAGCGTAGAACCAGACTATGGCTACACCTTC
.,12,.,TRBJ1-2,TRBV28,CASSRPYYGYTF,TGTGCCAGCAGTAGACCTTACTATGGCTACACCTTC